This TCR beta chain was documented in a study of post-analysis software for immune sequencing data. A remark on this clonotype: Its antigen is unidentified.

Overall study results and limits: Four or five TRBV segments occurring more often in patients than controls included TRBV5-6, TRBV5-1 and TRBV20-1. Relative to controls, patients with multiple sclerosis showed significantly lower normalized Chao1 diversity. Samples prepared in the same batch strongly co-clustered by F measure.

CDR1 MRHNA and CDR2 SNTAGT come from the germline V gene. CDR3 length: 14 amino acids. V was shortened by 3 bases and J by 2 bases, with 10 bases between the two germline ends. Prepared libraries of TCR beta cDNA carried unique molecular identifiers. The source material, 1 to 10 million T cells, gave rise to 500,000 or so cDNA molecules. TCRdb re-called the PCR reads through MiXCR, storing one row per CDR3 protein. Altogether about 820,000 distinct CDR3 sequences are present, roughly 50% being singletons, with the ten largest covering approximately 4.4%. Sample: blood. The chain is built from TRBV6-4 and TRBJ1-1, with D maybe TRBD1 (5 bases). This receptor was identified in a girl aged 10 to 17 with multiple sclerosis. CDR3 in amino acids: CASSEGLGNTEAFF. The DNA of the CDR3 is TGTGCCAGCAGTGAGGGACTGGGAAACACTGAAGCTTTCTTT.